The 20 T cell receptor beta chains presented below share a single source sample, sequenced in a study of shared clonotypes between healthy human individuals. Some clones are missing from TCRdb's copy, which holds only in-frame ones; the method was immunoSEQ multiplex PCR. Among approximately 2.5 million clones listed, 80% to 95% were seen once. Sequenced material: naive CD4+ T cells from PBMCs. Subset defined: CD45RA+ positively selected. These TCRs come from a man younger than 35 in good health. Some clones in this sample may be carry-over from other donors' samples.

The rearrangement joins TRBV27 to TRBJ2-1; 8 bases agree with TRBD2. The CDR3 is made up of 14 amino acids. Per the germline V gene, CDR1 is MNHEY and CDR2 is SMNVEV (reference sequence). V shed 7 bases and J 8 bases; nucleotides not matched to a gene: 10. The CDR3 DNA sequence: TGTGCCAGCAAAGCGGGAGCTCGTAAGGATGAGCAGTTCTTC. It yields the protein CASKAGARKDEQFF.

The rearrangement uses TRBV30 and TRBJ2-1; no clear D. Germline V CDR1 and CDR2: GTSNPN, SVGIG (reference sequence). Trimming stripped 5 bases from V and 6 bases from J, with 14 bases between. The CDR3 has 13 amino acids. The DNA for the CDR3 is TGTGCCTGGGACCGCCTTGCCACCAATGAGCAGTTCTTC. Protein sequence: CAWDRLATNEQFF.

The chain combines TRBV6-1 with TRBJ1-2; TRBD1 might be the D (5 bases). Trimming left V 4 bases short and J 1 base short, with 10 bases between. In germline, CDR1 is MNHNS, CDR2 SASEGT. The CDR3 spans 14 residues. The CDR3 coding sequence is TGTGCCAGCAGTGCCACAGGAGTTAACTATGGCTACACCTTC. This encodes CASSATGVNYGYTF.

The chain couples TRBV25-1 to TRBJ1-3; 8 positions match TRBD1. CDR3 length: 16 amino acids. The junction had 7 bases not matched to a gene; V was cut back by 3 bases and J by 3 bases. Germline V lookup: CDR1 MGHDK, CDR2 SYGVNS. The CDR3 DNA is TGTGCCAGCAGTGATATTGGCAGGGGGCTTGGAAACACCATATATTTT. Translating it yields CASSDIGRGLGNTIYF. Based on the CDR3 plus reference TRBV25-1 and TRBJ1-3, the full variable domain is EADIYQTPRYLVIGTGKKITLECSQTMGHDKMYWYQQDPGMELHLIHYSYGVNSTEKGDLSSESTVSRIRTEHFPLTLESARPSHTSQYLCASSDIGRGLGNTIYFGEGSWLTVV.

The V gene is TRBV6-1, the J gene TRBJ1-1; D possibly corresponds to TRBD1 (6 bases). CDR1 is MNHNS, CDR2 SASEGT, per germline. The CDR3 consists of 13 residues. The V end was cut by 8 bases, the J end by 0 bases, with 10 bases between. Written as DNA, the CDR3 is TGTGCCAGCTGCAGGGGAATGAACACTGAAGCTTTCTTT. Protein: CASCRGMNTEAFF.

This clone was recorded only once. The chain links TRBV11-2 to TRBJ1-1, with TRBD1 matching 9 bases. The CDR3 contains 16 residues. Germline assignment: CDR1 SGHAT and CDR2 FQNNGV. Trimming took 2 bases from V and 4 from J; bases not matched to a gene: 8. The CDR3 DNA follows: TGTGCCAGCAGCTTAAGCCCCCTGGGACAGGGCACTGAAGCTTTCTTT. Residues: CASSLSPLGQGTEAFF.

The count of this clone is one. This rearrangement joins TRBV21-1 to TRBJ2-7; TRBD1 reflects the table's D call only, with no check against the DNA. TRBV21-1 corresponds to a pseudogene. The CDR3 extends over 10 amino acids. The CDR3 DNA reads as TGTGCCAGCTTTCAGGGCGAGCAGTACTTC. Protein: CASFQGEQYF.

The gene calls are TRBV25-1 and TRBJ2-1; 7 bases align to TRBD1. Germline-derived CDR1 and CDR2 are MGHDK and SYGVNS. This CDR3 contains 13 residues. The junction had 7 bases not matched to a gene; V was cut back by 8 bases and J by 6 bases. The CDR3 DNA sequence: TGTGCCAGCTCCTCGACAGGGATCAATGAGCAGTTCTTC. Residues: CASSSTGINEQFF.

This clone was picked up a small number of times. The V call is TRBV18, the J call TRBJ1-5; D is uncertain. The germline gives CDR1 KGHSH, CDR2 LQKENI. This CDR3 is built from 14 residues. The V and J ends lost 5 bases and 0 bases respectively, with 8 bases between them. CDR3 coding DNA: TGTGCCAGCTCAGCGCAGAATAGCAATCAGCCCCAGCATTTT. It specifies CASSAQNSNQPQHF. The full variable domain, in which reference TRBV18 and TRBJ1-5 provide the parts outside the CDR3, is NAGVMQNPRHLVRRRGQEARLRCSPMKGHSHVYWYRQLPEEGLKFMVYLQKENIIDESGMPKERFSAEFPKEGPSILRIQQVVRGDSAAYFCASSAQNSNQPQHFGDGTRLSIL.

This rearrangement joins TRBV15 to TRBJ2-7, with a tentative D call TRBD1 (5 bases). The length of the CDR3 is 13 residues. The V gene lost 1 base and the J gene lost 3 bases, with 7 bases spanning the gap. From germline, CDR1 is LNHNV and CDR2 YYDKDF (reference sequence). The CDR3, as DNA: TGTGCCACCAGCAGAGCACAGGACTACGAGCAGTACTTC. Protein product: CATSRAQDYEQYF.

V is TRBV18 and J is TRBJ2-5, with D perhaps matching TRBD1 (6 bases). V was clipped by 5 bases and J by 0 bases, with 13 bases between them. CDR1 is KGHSH and CDR2 is LQKENI in the germline V gene. The CDR3 is 15 amino acids. The CDR3 region has the DNA TGTGCCAGCTCATCCAGGGGAAGGTACCAAGAGACCCAGTACTTC. It specifies CASSSRGRYQETQYF.

The chain carries TRBV4-1 and TRBJ1-1, with D possibly being TRBD1 (5 bases). V was cut by 0 bases and J by 2 bases, with 16 bases left in between. The CDR3 is 17 residues long. Germline CDR1 and CDR2: MGHRA and YSYEKL. CDR3 coding DNA: TGCGCCAGCAGCCAAGATGGGGCGATGGGGTCTAACACTGAAGCTTTCTTT. Translating it yields CASSQDGAMGSNTEAFF.

For this clone: The limits of the CDR3 on the DNA are not certain, so only TCRdb's listed CDR3 is given. The genes are TRBV6-6 and TRBJ2-7; TRBD1, as called in the table, went unchecked against the DNA. Germline CDR1 MNHNY, CDR2 SVGAGI (reference sequence). The CDR3 is 14 amino acids long, termini counted. Here the CDR3 reads CASILDRYSYEQYF.

This sequence joins TRBV6-6 and TRBJ1-6; a weak D match, TRBD1 (6 bases). V lost 7 bases and J 15 bases, leaving 13 bases between the germline ends. CDR3 length equals 11 residues. The germline V gene has CDR1 MNHNY and CDR2 SVGAGI (reference sequence). The CDR3 DNA reads TGTGCCAGCAACCAGGGGATCCACCTCCACTTT. Its translation: CASNQGIHLHF.

The rearrangement links TRBV5-1 to TRBJ2-7; 8 bases align to TRBD1. Per the germline V gene, CDR1 is SGHRS and CDR2 is YFSETQ. The length of the CDR3 is 16 residues. The V gene end was trimmed by 6 bases and the J gene end by 7 bases; junction bases not matched to a gene: 18. CDR3 DNA sequence: TGCGCCAGCAAGAACGAGGGGCGGCAGGGGGCTGGTGAGCAGTACTTC. The encoded protein is CASKNEGRQGAGEQYF. The full variable domain, completed using reference TRBV5-1 and TRBJ2-7, is KAGVTQTPRYLIKTRGQQVTLSCSPISGHRSVSWYQQTPGQGLQFLFEYFSETQRNKGNFPGRFSGRQFSNSRSEMNVSTLELGDSALYLCASKNEGRQGAGEQYFGPGTRLTVT.

The rearrangement uses TRBV18 and TRBJ2-2; D gene unclear. V was shortened by 0 bases and J by 0 bases, with 2 bases between the two germline ends. Germline V lookup: CDR1 KGHSH, CDR2 LQKENI. There are 14 residues in the CDR3. The DNA for the CDR3 is TGTGCCAGCTCACCACCCCCGAACACCGGGGAGCTGTTTTTT. Protein product: CASSPPPNTGELFF.

The chain links TRBV27 to TRBJ2-1, with 7 nucleotides matching TRBD2. With V trimmed by 2 bases and J by 6 bases, 10 bases remained unmatched. The CDR3 contains 16 residues. Germline V gene sequence: CDR1 MNHEY, CDR2 SMNVEV (reference sequence). The CDR3 here is CASSLNSGSPPNEQFF. CDR3 coding DNA: TGTGCCAGCAGTTTAAATAGCGGGTCCCCCCCCAATGAGCAGTTCTTC.

The chain is built from TRBV5-6 and TRBJ2-5, with unresolved D. With 0 bases removed from V and 7 bases from J, the gap between germline ends came to 10 bases. The CDR3 consists of 13 residues. CDR1 is SGHDT and CDR2 is YYEEEE in the germline V gene. CDR3 loop: CASSLVMKGTQYF. The CDR3 DNA follows: TGTGCCAGCAGCTTGGTAATGAAGGGGACCCAGTACTTC.

The V gene is TRBV7-2, the J gene TRBJ2-7, with 11 bases fitting TRBD2. Germline V gene lookup returns CDR1 SGHTA and CDR2 FQGNSA. The J segment lost 0 bases and the V segment lost 5 bases, leaving 6 bases of the junction unmatched. This CDR3 comprises 16 residues. The CDR3 region is CASSTRTSGRSYEQYF. For the CDR3, the DNA is TGTGCCAGCAGCACCAGGACTAGCGGGCGCTCCTACGAGCAGTACTTC.

The genes are TRBV6-5 and TRBJ1-3, with TRBD1 identical over 9 bases. The CDR3 runs to 15 residues. Germline loops: CDR1 MNHEY, CDR2 SVGAGI. The V gene end was trimmed by 6 bases and the J gene end by 2 bases; junction bases not matched to a gene: 5. The CDR3 nucleotides read TGTGCCAGCAGCCTACAGGGGGCCACTGGAAACACCATATATTTT. As protein: CASSLQGATGNTIYF.